This T cell receptor beta chain comes out of a study of T-cell reconstitution after alpha-beta-depleted transplantation in children. Study-wide findings and caveats: Two months or so post-transplant, alpha-beta T cells reportedly derived from several hundred expanded graft clones.

As for this clonotype: Antigen specificity is unknown.

Unique molecular identifiers were used in preparing the TCRbeta library. MiXCR was run by TCRdb on the PCR reads, yielding one entry per CDR3 protein. The sample contains 900,000 or so distinct CDR3 sequences, under 20% of which appear only once. The material was PBMCs, mostly from graft donor cells, obtained 360 days after TCRalphabeta/CD19-depleted stem cell transplant. This receptor was obtained from a male patient younger than 18 who had a stem cell transplant for acute lymphoblastic leukemia, so the T cells may come from the graft donor.

In DNA, the CDR3 is TGTGCCACCAGCAGAGATCGTCCCGGGACAGGGCACTACGAGCAGTACTTC. Amino acid sequence: CATSRDRPGTGHYEQYF. The V and J genes are TRBV15 and TRBJ2-7; 9 bases line up with TRBD1. The germline gives CDR1 LNHNV, CDR2 YYDKDF (reference sequence). Unmatched junction bases numbered 9, after V lost 0 bases and J lost 3 bases. The CDR3 length is 17 residues.